The entry below gives a single TCR beta chain sequence along with its context. This CDR3 region has 14 residues. Germline loops: CDR1 LGHNA, CDR2 YNFKEQ. Trimming pared 1 base from V and 5 bases from J, leaving 9 bases between. The data were taken from a study of radiotherapy plus CTLA-4 blockade in lung cancer. Libraries were prepared by immunoSEQ multiplex PCR; TCRdb keeps only in-frame clonotypes and omits some of them. The sample carries approximately 25,000 clones, 75% to 85% recorded once. The genes are TRBV4-2 and TRBJ2-1; D unclear. Specimen: peripheral blood, collected from a patient treated with radiotherapy plus ipilimumab. The sequence came from a human donor with non-small cell lung cancer that progressed on radiotherapy plus ipilimumab. CDR3 bases: TGTGCCAGCAGCCAAGGGAACACGGACAATGAGCAGTTCTTC. Its translation: CASSQGNTDNEQFF.